The 15 T cell receptor beta chains given below trace back to one sample, sequenced in a study of T cells in tuberculosis. Sequencing used immunoSEQ multiplex PCR; TCRdb keeps in-frame clones, though not all of them. The table includes around 26,000 clones, around 90% detected once. The sequenced sample was PBMCs. Every receptor here comes from a donor aged 10-30 years with latent tuberculosis or without tuberculosis infection. Some clones in this sample may be carry-over from other donors' samples.

The chain is built from TRBV5-6 and TRBJ1-3; D is possibly TRBD1 (5 bases). Germline CDR1 reads SGHDT; CDR2 reads YYEEEE. This CDR3 is 14 amino acids long. Between the trimmed V and J ends, which lost 2 bases and 1 base, there was a span of 7 bases. The CDR3 loop is CASSLAGSGNTIYF. CDR3 nucleotide sequence: TGTGCCAGCAGCTTAGCAGGGTCTGGAAACACCATATATTTT. Full variable domain (missing parts from reference TRBV5-6 and TRBJ1-3): DAGVTQSPTHLIKTRGQQVTLRCSPKSGHDTVSWYQQALGQGPQFIFQYYEEEERQRGNFPDRFSGHQFPNYSSELNVNALLLGDSALYLCASSLAGSGNTIYFGEGSWLTVV.

The chain has TRBV27 and TRBJ1-2, with a possible D match to TRBD1 (5 bases). Trimming removed 1 base at V and 1 base at J, with 13 bases between. Germline V CDR1 and CDR2: MNHEY, SMNVEV (reference sequence). This CDR3 spans 16 amino acids. Here the CDR3 reads CASSLWGQGLNYGYTF. CDR3 DNA sequence: TGTGCCAGCAGTTTATGGGGCCAGGGCCTTAACTATGGCTACACCTTC.

The V call is TRBV9, the J call TRBJ2-1, with 12 bases fitting TRBD1. Germline trimming cut 4 bases from V and 8 bases from J; bases unmatched to any gene: 7. The CDR3 sequence is 15 residues long. Germline CDR1 reads SGDLS; CDR2 reads YYNGEE. This CDR3 reads CASSPGGTGGYEQFF. In nucleotides, the CDR3 is TGTGCCAGCAGCCCCGGAGGGACAGGGGGCTATGAGCAGTTCTTC.

The V and J genes are TRBV4-3 and TRBJ2-1; 10 nucleotides line up with TRBD1. From germline, CDR1 is LGHNA and CDR2 YSLEER. The trim removed 1 base at V and 6 bases at J, leaving 0 bases unmatched. This CDR3 has 14 residues. Written as DNA, the CDR3 is TGCGCCAGCAGCCAAGGGACAGGGGGCAATGAGCAGTTCTTC. As protein: CASSQGTGGNEQFF.

The chain links TRBV30 to TRBJ1-1, with D tentatively TRBD1 (5 bases). This CDR3 is built from 12 residues. V was pared by 1 base and J by 9 bases, with 12 bases between. Germline V CDR1 and CDR2: GTSNPN, SVGIG (reference sequence). CDR3 DNA: TGTGCCTGGAGTGGTCTCATGGGGCAAGCTTTCTTT. Translation gives CAWSGLMGQAFF.

The chain recombines TRBV7-9 with TRBJ2-1, with 9 bases matching TRBD1. The CDR3 is 17 residues long. The J segment lost 7 bases and the V segment lost 2 bases, leaving 12 bases of the junction unmatched. Germline values: CDR1 SEHNR, CDR2 FQNEAQ (reference sequence). CDR3 sequence reads: CASSLLGGTGTLNEQFF. The DNA of the CDR3 is TGTGCCAGCAGCTTACTCGGTGGGACAGGGACATTGAATGAGCAGTTCTTC.

The rearrangement uses TRBV5-1 and TRBJ1-1; no clear D gene. V lost 0 bases, J lost 0 bases, and 6 bases lay in between. There are 14 residues in the CDR3. Germline CDR1 is SGHRS and CDR2 is YFSETQ. CDR3 region: CASSLARLNTEAFF. CDR3 sequence (DNA): TGCGCCAGCAGCTTGGCCAGATTGAACACTGAAGCTTTCTTT.

The chain combines TRBV5-1 with TRBJ2-7; 8 nucleotides line up with TRBD1. The length of the CDR3 is 15 residues. The V segment lost 0 bases and the J segment 4 bases; nucleotides outside the gene matches: 6. Germline CDR1 is SGHRS and CDR2 is YFSETQ. CDR3: CASSLEAGGGYEQYF. CDR3 nucleotide sequence: TGCGCCAGCAGCTTGGAGGCAGGGGGCGGGTACGAGCAGTACTTC.

This chain connects TRBV27 to TRBJ2-3, with D possibly matching TRBD1 (6 bases). The CDR3 has 14 residues. Trimming shortened V by 5 bases and J by 3 bases, and 12 bases separated the two germline ends. CDR1 is MNHEY and CDR2 is SMNVEV in the germline V gene (reference sequence). CDR3 region: CASSLGHPTDTQYF. DNA for the CDR3: TGTGCCAGCAGTCTGGGACATCCAACAGATACGCAGTATTTT.

The gene calls are TRBV27 and TRBJ1-1; possibly TRBD1 for D (6 bases). Germline values: CDR1 MNHEY, CDR2 SMNVEV (reference sequence). Trimming pared 5 bases from V and 5 bases from J, leaving 18 bases between. The CDR3 runs 15 residues. The CDR3 protein is CASSPGWGLFTEAFF. CDR3 in DNA: TGTGCCAGCAGTCCAGGGTGGGGGCTTTTTACTGAAGCTTTCTTT.

This chain uses TRBV11-2 with TRBJ2-1, with TRBD2 matching 7 bases. The germline V gene encodes CDR1 SGHAT and CDR2 FQNNGV. The CDR3 is made up of 18 amino acids. V lost 5 bases, J lost 0 bases, and 13 bases stayed unmatched. CDR3 sequence: CASSVTPRGGVSYNEQFF. In DNA form, the CDR3 reads TGTGCCAGCAGCGTAACACCTCGGGGAGGGGTCTCCTACAATGAGCAGTTCTTC.

The chain has TRBV7-2 and TRBJ2-2, with 8 bases identical to TRBD1. The V gene end was trimmed by 3 bases and the J gene end by 4 bases; junction bases not matched to a gene: 1. The CDR3 has 14 amino acids. CDR1 and CDR2 from the germline V gene are SGHTA and FQGNSA. The CDR3 nucleotides are TGTGCCAGCAGCTTGGACAGGGCCACCGGGGAGCTGTTTTTT. It encodes CASSLDRATGELFF.

The chain links TRBV4-1 to TRBJ2-7, with 9 positions matching TRBD1. The CDR3 consists of 17 residues. V shed 0 bases and J 2 bases; nucleotides not matched to a gene: 8. Germline V CDR1 and CDR2: MGHRA, YSYEKL. CDR3 DNA: TGCGCCAGCAGCCAAGAAGGTCAGGGGACAGGGACCTACGAGCAGTACTTC. Translation: CASSQEGQGTGTYEQYF.

This chain joins TRBV6-1 and TRBJ2-3, with D possibly being TRBD2 (5 bases). The length of the CDR3 is 15 residues. The V end was cut by 6 bases, the J end by 0 bases, with 13 bases between. Germline CDR1 MNHNS, CDR2 SASEGT. In DNA, the CDR3 is TGTGCCAGCAGGTGGACTCCCGTTAGCACAGATACGCAGTATTTT. It yields the protein CASRWTPVSTDTQYF.

V gene TRBV19 combines with J gene TRBJ1-2, with TRBD1 as a possible D gene (5 bases). Trimming cost V 6 bases and J 2 bases, with 13 bases left between them. The length of the CDR3 is 14 residues. The germline V gene encodes CDR1 LNHDA and CDR2 SQIVND (reference sequence). Here the CDR3 reads CASRVGGVNYGYTF. In DNA, the CDR3 is TGTGCCAGTAGAGTCGGAGGGGTCAACTATGGCTACACCTTC.